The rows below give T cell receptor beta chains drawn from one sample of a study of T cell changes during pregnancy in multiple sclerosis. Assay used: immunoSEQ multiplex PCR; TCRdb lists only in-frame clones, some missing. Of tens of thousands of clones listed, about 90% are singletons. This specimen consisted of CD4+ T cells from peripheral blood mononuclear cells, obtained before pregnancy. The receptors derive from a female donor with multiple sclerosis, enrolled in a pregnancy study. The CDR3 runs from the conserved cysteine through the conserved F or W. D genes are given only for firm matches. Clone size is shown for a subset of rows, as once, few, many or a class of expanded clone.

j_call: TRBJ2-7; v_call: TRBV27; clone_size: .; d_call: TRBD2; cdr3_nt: TGTGCCAGCAGCGCCGGCGGGAGTGTGTACGAGCAGTACTTC; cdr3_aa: CASSAGGSVYEQYF
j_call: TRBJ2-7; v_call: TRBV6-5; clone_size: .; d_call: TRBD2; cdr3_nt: TGTGCCAGCAGACATGGACTAGCGGAGCAGTACTTC; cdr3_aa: CASRHGLAEQYF
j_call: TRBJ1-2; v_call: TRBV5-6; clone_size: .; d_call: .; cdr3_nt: TGTGCCAGCAGCTTCGGGCAGGGATATGGCTACACCTTC; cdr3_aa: CASSFGQGYGYTF
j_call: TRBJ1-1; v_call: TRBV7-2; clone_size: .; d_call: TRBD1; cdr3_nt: TGTGCCAGCAGCTTAAGGGTGGCGACAGGGCCTGCTTTCTTT; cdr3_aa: CASSLRVATGPAFF
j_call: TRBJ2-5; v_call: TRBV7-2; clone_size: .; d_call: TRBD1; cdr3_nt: TGTGCCAGCAGCTTAGACAGGGGGCAAGAGACCCAGTACTTC; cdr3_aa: CASSLDRGQETQYF
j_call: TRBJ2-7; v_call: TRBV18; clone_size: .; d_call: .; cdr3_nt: TGTGCCAGCTCACCAAGTGGGCAGGCCCTCTACGAGCAGTACTTC; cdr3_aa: CASSPSGQALYEQYF
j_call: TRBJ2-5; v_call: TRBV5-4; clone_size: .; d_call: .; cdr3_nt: TGTGCCAGCAGCTTGGGGCAGGAAGAGACCCAGTACTTC; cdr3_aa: CASSLGQEETQYF
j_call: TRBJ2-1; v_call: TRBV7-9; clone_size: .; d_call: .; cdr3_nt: TGTGCCAGCAGCTTAGAACCACGGGACTCTTTTTATATTGAGCAGTTCTTC; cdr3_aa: CASSLEPRDSFYIEQFF
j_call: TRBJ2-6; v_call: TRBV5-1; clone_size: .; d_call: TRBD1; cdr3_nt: TGCGCCAGCAGCCCGGACAGGGGGCTGACTACTGGGGCCAACGTCCTGACTTTC; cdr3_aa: CASSPDRGLTTGANVLTF
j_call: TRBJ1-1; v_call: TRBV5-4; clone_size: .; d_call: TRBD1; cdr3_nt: TGTGCCAGCAGCTCCGAACAGGGGGTGGGCACTGAAGCTTTCTTT; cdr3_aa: CASSSEQGVGTEAFF
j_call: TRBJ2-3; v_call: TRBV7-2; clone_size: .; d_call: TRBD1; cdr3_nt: TGTGCCAGCAGCTCTACAGGGGTTGGCACAGATACGCAGTATTTT; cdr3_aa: CASSSTGVGTDTQYF
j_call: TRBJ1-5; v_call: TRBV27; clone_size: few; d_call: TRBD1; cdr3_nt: TGTGCCAGCAGTTTAAGGACAGGGGGTCAGCCCCAGCATTTT; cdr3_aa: CASSLRTGGQPQHF
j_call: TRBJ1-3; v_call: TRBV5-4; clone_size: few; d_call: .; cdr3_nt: TGTGCCAGCAGCTCACAGGGCTCTGGAAACACCATATATTTT; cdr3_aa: CASSSQGSGNTIYF
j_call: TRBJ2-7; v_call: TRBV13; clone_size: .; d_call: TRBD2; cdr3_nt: TGTGCCAGCAGCCCCCCCGGGACTAGTCTCCCGTACGAGCAGTACTTC; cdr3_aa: CASSPPGTSLPYEQYF
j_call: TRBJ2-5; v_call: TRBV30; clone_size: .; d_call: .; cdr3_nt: TGTGCCTGGAGTGTCCAAATTGAGACCCAGTACTTC; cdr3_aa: CAWSVQIETQYF
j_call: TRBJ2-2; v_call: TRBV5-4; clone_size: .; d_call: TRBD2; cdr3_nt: TGTGCCAGCAGCTTGGATCTGGGGGGGGCCGGGGAGCTGTTTTTT; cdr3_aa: CASSLDLGGAGELFF
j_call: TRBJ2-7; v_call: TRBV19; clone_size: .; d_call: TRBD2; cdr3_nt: TGTGCCAGTAGTTTTTCTGGACTAGCGGGAGGGGCGTCCTACGAGCAGTACTTC; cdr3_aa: CASSFSGLAGGASYEQYF
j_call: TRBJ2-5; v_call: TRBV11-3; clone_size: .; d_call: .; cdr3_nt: TGTGCCAGCAGCTCAGGGGGGTACCAAGAGACCCAGTACTTC; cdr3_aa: CASSSGGYQETQYF
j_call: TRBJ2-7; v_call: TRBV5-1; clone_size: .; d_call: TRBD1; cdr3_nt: TGCGCCAGCAGCTTGGATGGGCAGGGGGCTTGGGAGCAGTACTTC; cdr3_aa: CASSLDGQGAWEQYF
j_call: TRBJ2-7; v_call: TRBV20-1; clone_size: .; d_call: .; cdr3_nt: TGCAGTGCTAGTTCCGAGTACGAGCAGTACTTC; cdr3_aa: CSASSEYEQYF
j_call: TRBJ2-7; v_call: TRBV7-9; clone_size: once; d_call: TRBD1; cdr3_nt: TGTGCCAGCAGCCATACTCCGGGACAGGGGGCCTACGAGCAGTACTTC; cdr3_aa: CASSHTPGQGAYEQYF
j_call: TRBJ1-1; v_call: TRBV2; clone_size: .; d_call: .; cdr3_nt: TGTGCCAGTAGGGGCGACACTGAAGCTTTCTTT; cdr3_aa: CASRGDTEAFF
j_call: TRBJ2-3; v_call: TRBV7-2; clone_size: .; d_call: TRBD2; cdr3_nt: TGTGCCAGCAGCCCCCGACTAGCGGGGGCCACAGATACGCAGTATTTT; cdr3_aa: CASSPRLAGATDTQYF
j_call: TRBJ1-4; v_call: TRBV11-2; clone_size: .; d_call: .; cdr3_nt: TGTGCCAGCAGCCCGGACAAGGGATCAGCTAATGAAAAACTGTTTTTT; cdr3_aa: CASSPDKGSANEKLFF
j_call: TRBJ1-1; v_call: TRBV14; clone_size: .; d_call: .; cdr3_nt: TGTGCCAGCAGCCGGGACTTAGACACTGAAGCTTTCTTT; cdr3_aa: CASSRDLDTEAFF
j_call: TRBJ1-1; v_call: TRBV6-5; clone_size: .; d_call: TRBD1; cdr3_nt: TGTGCCAGCAACGACCGGGACAGGGAGTTTGAAGCTTTCTTT; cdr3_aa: CASNDRDREFEAFF
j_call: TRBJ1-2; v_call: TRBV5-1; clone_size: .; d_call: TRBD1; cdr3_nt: TGCGCCAGCAGCTCGGGACAGGGGGCATTAGCCTCCTATGGCTACACCTTC; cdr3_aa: CASSSGQGALASYGYTF
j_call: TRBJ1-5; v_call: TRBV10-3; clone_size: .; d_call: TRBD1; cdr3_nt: TGTGCCATCAGTGAGTGGACAGGGGGTGGTCAGCCCCAGCATTTT; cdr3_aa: CAISEWTGGGQPQHF
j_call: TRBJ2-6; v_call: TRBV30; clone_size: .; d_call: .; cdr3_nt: TGTGCCTGGGCTTACCACAGGGCTGGGGCCAACGTCCTGACTTTC; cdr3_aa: CAWAYHRAGANVLTF
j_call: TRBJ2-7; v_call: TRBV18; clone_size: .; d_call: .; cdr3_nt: TGTGCCAGCTCACCGTACAGGGGCGGGGTTTCTTACGAGCAGTACTTC; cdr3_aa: CASSPYRGGVSYEQYF
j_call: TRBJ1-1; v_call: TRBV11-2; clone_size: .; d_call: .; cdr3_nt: TGTGCCAGCAGCTTTTCGACGGCAGGCGACCTAACCCAAGAAGCTTTCTTT; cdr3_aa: CASSFSTAGDLTQEAFF
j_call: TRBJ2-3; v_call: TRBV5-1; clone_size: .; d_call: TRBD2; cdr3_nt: TGCGCCAGCAGGCTTGGAGCGGGAGGGTTCCAGGGGACAGATACGCAGTATTTT; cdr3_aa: CASRLGAGGFQGTDTQYF
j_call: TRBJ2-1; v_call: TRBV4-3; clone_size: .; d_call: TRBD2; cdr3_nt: TGCGCCAGCAGTCAGTCGGGAGGGAACGATGAGCAGTTCTTC; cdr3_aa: CASSQSGGNDEQFF
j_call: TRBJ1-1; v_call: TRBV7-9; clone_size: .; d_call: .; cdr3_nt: TGTGCCAGCAGCTCAGGGCACGGGACTTCTCTTCCCACTGAAGCTTTCTTT; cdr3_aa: CASSSGHGTSLPTEAFF
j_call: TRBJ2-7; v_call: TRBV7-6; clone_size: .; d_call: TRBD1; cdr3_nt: TGTGCCAGCGGCTTATCCGTAGACAGGGTGGACGAGCAGTACTTC; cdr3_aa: CASGLSVDRVDEQYF
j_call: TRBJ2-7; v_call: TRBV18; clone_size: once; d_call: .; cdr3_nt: TGTGCCAGCTCACCACCTCAGGGGTACGAGCAGTACTTC; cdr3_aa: CASSPPQGYEQYF
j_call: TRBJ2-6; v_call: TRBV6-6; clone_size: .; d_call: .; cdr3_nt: TGTGCCAGCAGTTATCGGGGCTCTGGGGCCAACGTCCTGACTTTC; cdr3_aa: CASSYRGSGANVLTF
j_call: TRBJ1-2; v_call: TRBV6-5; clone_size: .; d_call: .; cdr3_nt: TGTGCCAGCAGCCCGCCCGGGGGAGAATACTATGGCTACACCTTC; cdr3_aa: CASSPPGGEYYGYTF
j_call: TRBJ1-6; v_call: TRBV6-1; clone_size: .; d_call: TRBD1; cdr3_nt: TGTGCCAGCAGTATGACAGGGTTGAATTCACCCCTCCACTTT; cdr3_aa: CASSMTGLNSPLHF
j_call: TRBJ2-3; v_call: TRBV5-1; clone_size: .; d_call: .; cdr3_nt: TGCGCCAGCAGCGCCTCGGGACTTTTATCCGGCACAGATACGCAGTATTTT; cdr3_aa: CASSASGLLSGTDTQYF
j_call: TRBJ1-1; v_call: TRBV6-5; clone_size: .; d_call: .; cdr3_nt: TGTGCCAGCAGTTACTCAGGTGACAGTGAAGCTTTCTTT; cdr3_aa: CASSYSGDSEAFF
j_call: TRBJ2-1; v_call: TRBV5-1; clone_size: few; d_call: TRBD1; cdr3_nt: TGCGCCAGCAGAAATTCGACAGGGGGCATGTACAATGAGCAGTTCTTC; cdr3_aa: CASRNSTGGMYNEQFF
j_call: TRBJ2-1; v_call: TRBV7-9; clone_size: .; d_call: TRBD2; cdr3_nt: TGTGCCAGCAGCTTGGTACGGCGGGAGGGCAATGAGCAGTTCTTC; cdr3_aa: CASSLVRREGNEQFF
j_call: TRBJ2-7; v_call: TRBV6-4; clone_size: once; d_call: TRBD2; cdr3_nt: TGTGCCAGCAGCGAAACTAGCGGGAAGAATTACCTCGAGCAGTACTTC; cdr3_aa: CASSETSGKNYLEQYF
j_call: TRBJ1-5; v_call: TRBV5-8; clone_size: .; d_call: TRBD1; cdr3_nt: TGTGCCAGCAGCCCCGGACAGGGCGGGGGAAATCAGCCCCAGCATTTT; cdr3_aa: CASSPGQGGGNQPQHF
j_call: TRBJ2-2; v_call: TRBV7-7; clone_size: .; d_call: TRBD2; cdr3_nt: TGTGCTAGCAGCTTAAGGACTAGCGGGGTCCAAGGGGAGCTGTTTTTT; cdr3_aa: CASSLRTSGVQGELFF
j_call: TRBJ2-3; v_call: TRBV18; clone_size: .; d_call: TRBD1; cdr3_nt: TGTGCCAGCAAGGAGACAGGGCTCAAGGCAGATACGCAGTATTTT; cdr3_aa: CASKETGLKADTQYF